This TCR beta chain comes out of a study of PD-1 blockade in mismatch repair-deficient tumors. The method was immunoSEQ multiplex PCR; TCRdb's version includes in-frame clones alone and lacks a portion of them. This sample carries roughly 38,000 clones, approximately 80% of them seen once, and the ten largest clones take more than 1%. As to this clone: The antigen is unknown.

Germline V lookup: CDR1 SGHTA, CDR2 FQGTGA. With 2 bases clipped from V and 7 bases from J, the junction kept 10 bases outside the gene matches. This CDR3 comprises 16 residues. Overall study findings and caveats: Tumor-resident clones, often absent from pretreatment blood, expanded after pembrolizumab and then contracted.

The chain joins TRBV7-3 to TRBJ2-1; TRBD2 aligns across 8 bases. This sequence was found in an adult with mismatch repair-deficient cancer. Sequenced here: PBMCs, sampled 38 to 40 weeks after starting pembrolizumab. This chain's CDR3 is CASSLLTSGSSNEQFF. DNA for the CDR3: TGTGCCAGCAGCTTACTTACGAGCGGGAGTAGTAATGAGCAGTTCTTC.